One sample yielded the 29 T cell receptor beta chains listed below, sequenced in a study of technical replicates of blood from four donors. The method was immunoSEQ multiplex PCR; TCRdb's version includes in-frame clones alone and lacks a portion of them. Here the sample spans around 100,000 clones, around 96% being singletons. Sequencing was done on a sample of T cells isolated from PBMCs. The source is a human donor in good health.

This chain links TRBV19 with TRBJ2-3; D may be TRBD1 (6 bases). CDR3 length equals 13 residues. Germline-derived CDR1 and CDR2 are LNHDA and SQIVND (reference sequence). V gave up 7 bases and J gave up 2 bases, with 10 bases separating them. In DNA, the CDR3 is TGTGCCAGTACCCGGACAGTCACAGATACGCAGTATTTT. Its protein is CASTRTVTDTQYF.

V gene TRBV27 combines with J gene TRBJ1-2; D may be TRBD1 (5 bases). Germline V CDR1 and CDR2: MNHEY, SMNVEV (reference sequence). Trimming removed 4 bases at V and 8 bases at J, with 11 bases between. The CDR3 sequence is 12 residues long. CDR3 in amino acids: CASSSQGLGYTF. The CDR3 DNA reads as TGTGCCAGCAGTTCGCAGGGCCTAGGCTACACCTTC.

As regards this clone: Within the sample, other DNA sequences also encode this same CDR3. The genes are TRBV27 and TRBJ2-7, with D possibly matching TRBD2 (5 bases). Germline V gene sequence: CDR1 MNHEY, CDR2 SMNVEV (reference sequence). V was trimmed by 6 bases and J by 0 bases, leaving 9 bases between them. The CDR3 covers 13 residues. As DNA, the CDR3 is TGTGCCAGCAGCCCCGGGATCTCCTACGAGCAGTACTTC. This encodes CASSPGISYEQYF.

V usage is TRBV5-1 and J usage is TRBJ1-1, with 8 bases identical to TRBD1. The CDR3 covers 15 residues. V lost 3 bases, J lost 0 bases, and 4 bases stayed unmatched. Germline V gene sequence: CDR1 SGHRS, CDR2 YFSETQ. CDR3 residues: CASSWGQAMNTEAFF. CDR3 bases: TGCGCCAGCAGCTGGGGACAGGCCATGAACACTGAAGCTTTCTTT.

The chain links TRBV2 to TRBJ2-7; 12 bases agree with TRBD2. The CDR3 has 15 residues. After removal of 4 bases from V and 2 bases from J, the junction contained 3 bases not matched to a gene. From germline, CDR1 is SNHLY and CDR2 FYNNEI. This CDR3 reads CASSVTSGRTYEQYF. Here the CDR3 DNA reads TGTGCCAGCAGTGTGACTAGCGGGAGAACCTACGAGCAGTACTTC.

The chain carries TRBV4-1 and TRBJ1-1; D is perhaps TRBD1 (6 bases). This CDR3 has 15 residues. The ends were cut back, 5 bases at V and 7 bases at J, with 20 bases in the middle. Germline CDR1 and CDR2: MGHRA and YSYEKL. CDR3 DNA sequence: TGCGCCAGCAGCGCGTTCGAGACAGGTCGGGGTGAAGCTTTCTTT. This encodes CASSAFETGRGEAFF.

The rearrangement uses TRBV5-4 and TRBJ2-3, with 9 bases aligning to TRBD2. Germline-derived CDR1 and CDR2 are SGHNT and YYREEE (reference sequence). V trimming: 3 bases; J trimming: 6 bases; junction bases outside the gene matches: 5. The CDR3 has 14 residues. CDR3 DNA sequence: TGTGCCAGCAGCTCGGGGACTAGCATGGATACGCAGTATTTT. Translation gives CASSSGTSMDTQYF. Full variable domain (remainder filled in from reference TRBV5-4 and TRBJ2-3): ETGVTQSPTHLIKTRGQQVTLRCSSQSGHNTVSWYQQALGQGPQFIFQYYREEENGRGNFPPRFSGLQFPNYSSELNVNALELDDSALYLCASSSGTSMDTQYFGPGTRLTVL.

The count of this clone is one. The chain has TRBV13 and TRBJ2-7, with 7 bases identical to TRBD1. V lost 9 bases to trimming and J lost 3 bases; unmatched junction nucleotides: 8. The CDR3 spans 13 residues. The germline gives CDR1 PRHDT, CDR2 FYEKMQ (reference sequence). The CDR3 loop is CASSTGLNYEQYF. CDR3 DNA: TGTGCCAGTTCGACAGGGCTTAACTACGAGCAGTACTTC.

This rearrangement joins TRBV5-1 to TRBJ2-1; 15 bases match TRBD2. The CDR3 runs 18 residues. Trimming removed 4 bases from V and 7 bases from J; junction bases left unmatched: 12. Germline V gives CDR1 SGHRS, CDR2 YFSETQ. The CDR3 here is CASSPGLAGGPGMNEQFF. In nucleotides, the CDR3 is TGCGCCAGCAGCCCGGGACTAGCGGGGGGACCAGGGATGAATGAGCAGTTCTTC.

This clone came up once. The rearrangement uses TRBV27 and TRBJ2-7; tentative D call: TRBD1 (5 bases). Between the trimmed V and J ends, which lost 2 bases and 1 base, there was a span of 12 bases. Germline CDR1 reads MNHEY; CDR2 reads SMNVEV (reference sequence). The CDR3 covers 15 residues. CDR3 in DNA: TGTGCCAGCAGTTTAGGTCCAGGGTCATCCTACGAGCAGTACTTC. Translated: CASSLGPGSSYEQYF.

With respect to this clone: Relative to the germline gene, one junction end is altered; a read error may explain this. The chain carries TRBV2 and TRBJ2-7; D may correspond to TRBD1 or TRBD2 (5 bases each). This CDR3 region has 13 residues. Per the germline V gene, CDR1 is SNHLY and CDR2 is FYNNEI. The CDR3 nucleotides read TGTGCCGGCCATGAAGGGGAGCGCTACGAGCAGTGCTTC. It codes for CAGHEGERYEQCF.

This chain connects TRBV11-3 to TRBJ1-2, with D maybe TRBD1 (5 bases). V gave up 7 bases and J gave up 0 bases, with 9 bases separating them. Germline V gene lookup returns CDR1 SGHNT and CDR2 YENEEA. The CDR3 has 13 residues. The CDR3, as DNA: TGTGCCAGCACCGACAGAACTAACTATGGCTACACCTTC. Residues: CASTDRTNYGYTF.

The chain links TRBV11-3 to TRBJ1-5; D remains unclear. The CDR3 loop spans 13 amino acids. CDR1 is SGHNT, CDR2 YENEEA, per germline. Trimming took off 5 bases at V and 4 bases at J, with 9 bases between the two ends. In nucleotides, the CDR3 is TGTGCCAGCAGCCCTACTACTAATCAGCCCCAGCATTTT. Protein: CASSPTTNQPQHF.

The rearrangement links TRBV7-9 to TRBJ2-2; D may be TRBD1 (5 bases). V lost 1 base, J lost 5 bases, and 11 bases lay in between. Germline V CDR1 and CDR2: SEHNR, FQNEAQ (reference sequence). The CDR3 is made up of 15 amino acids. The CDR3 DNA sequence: TGTGCCAGCAGCTTAGAGGGGTTCCCAACCGGGGAGCTGTTTTTT. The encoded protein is CASSLEGFPTGELFF.

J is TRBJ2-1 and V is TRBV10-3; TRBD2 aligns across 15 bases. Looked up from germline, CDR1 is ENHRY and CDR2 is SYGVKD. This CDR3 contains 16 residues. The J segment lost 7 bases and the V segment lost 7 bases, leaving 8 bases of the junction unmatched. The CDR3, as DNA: TGTGCCATCACCTCGGGACTAGCGGGAGGAGGGAATGAGCAGTTCTTC. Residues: CAITSGLAGGGNEQFF.

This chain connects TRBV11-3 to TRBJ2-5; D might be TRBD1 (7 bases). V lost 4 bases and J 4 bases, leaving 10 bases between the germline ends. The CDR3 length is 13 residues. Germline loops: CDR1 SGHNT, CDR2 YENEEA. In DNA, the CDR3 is TGTGCCAGCAGCTACAGGGGAGGAGAGACCCAGTACTTC. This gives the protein CASSYRGGETQYF.

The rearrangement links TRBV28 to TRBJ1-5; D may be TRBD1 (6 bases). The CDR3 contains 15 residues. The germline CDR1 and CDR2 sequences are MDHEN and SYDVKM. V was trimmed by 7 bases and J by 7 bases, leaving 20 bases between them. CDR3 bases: TGTGCCAGCATGTTTCAGGGGACCCCAGGGCAGCCCCAGCATTTT. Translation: CASMFQGTPGQPQHF.

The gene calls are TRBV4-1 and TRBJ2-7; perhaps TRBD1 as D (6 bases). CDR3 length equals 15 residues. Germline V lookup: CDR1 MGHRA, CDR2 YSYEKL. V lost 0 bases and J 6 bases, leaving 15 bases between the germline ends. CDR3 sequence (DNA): TGCGCCAGCAGCCAAGATTTAGGACAGCGTACCGAGCAGTACTTC. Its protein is CASSQDLGQRTEQYF.

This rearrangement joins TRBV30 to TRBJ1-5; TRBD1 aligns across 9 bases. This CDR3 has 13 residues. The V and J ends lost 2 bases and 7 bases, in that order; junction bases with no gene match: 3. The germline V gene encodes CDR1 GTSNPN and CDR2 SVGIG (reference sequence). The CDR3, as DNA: TGTGCCTGGAGTCGGACAGGGGTCCAGCCCCAGCATTTT. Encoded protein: CAWSRTGVQPQHF. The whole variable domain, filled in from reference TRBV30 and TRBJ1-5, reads SQTIHQWPATLVQPVGSPLSLECTVEGTSNPNLYWYRQAAGRGLQLLFYSVGIGQISSEVPQNLSASRPQDRQFILSSKKLLLSDSGFYLCAWSRTGVQPQHFGDGTRLSIL.

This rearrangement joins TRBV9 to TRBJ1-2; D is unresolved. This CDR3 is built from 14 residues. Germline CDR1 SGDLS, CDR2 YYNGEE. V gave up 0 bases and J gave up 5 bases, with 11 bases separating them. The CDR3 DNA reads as TGTGCCAGCAGCGTAGTAGAGGGAGGATATGGCTACACCTTC. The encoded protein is CASSVVEGGYGYTF.

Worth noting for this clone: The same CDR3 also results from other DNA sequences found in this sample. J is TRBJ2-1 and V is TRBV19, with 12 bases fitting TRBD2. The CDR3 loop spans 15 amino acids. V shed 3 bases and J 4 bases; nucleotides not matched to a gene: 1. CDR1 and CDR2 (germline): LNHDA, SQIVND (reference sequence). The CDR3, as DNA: TGTGCCAGTAGTATCGGACTAGCGGGATACAATGAGCAGTTCTTC. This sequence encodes CASSIGLAGYNEQFF.

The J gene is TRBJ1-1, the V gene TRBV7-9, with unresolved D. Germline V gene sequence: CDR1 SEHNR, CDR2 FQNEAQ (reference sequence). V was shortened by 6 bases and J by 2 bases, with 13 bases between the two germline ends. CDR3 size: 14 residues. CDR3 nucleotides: TGTGCCAGCAGTTCTACACGGGGAAACACTGAAGCTTTCTTT. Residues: CASSSTRGNTEAFF.

The CDR3 region is CASSPGSEQYF. CDR3 bases: TGTGCCAGCAGTCCCGGTAGCGAGCAGTACTTC. The J gene is TRBJ2-7, the V gene TRBV6-6; D call uncertain. The CDR3 contains 11 residues. With 5 bases removed from V and 6 bases from J, the gap between germline ends came to 8 bases. Germline CDR1 reads MNHNY; CDR2 reads SVGAGI (reference sequence).

The CDR3 region is CASSLSGSGDTQYF. For the CDR3, the DNA is TGTGCCAGCAGCTTGAGCGGGAGTGGAGATACGCAGTATTTT. This chain links TRBV7-3 with TRBJ2-3; TRBD2 agrees at 8 bases. Germline lookup yields CDR1 SGHTA and CDR2 FQGTGA. Trimming removed 3 bases from V and 5 bases from J; junction bases left unmatched: 4. The CDR3 sequence is 14 residues long.

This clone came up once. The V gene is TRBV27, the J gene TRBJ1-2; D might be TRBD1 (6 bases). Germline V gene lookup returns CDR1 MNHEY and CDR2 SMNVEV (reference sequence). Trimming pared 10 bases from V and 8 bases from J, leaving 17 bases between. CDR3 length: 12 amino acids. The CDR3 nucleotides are TGTGCCACTAAAGGGGGGGCGTGGGGCTACACCTTC. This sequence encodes CATKGGAWGYTF.

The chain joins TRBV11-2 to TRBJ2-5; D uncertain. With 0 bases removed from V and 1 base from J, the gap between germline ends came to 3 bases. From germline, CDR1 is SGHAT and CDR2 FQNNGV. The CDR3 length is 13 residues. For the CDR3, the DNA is TGTGCCAGCAGCTTAGAACTCCAAGAGACCCAGTACTTC. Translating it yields CASSLELQETQYF.

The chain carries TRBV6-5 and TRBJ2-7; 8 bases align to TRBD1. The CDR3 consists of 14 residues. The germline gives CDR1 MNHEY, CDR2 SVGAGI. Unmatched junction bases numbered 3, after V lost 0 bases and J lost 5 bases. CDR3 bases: TGTGCCAGCAGTTACTCCGGACAGGGCCACGAGCAGTACTTC. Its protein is CASSYSGQGHEQYF.

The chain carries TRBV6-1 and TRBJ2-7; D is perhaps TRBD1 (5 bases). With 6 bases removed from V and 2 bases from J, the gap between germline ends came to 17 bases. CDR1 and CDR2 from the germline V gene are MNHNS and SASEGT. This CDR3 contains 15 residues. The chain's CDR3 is CASRESGAGTYEQYF. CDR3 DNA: TGTGCCAGCAGGGAATCGGGTGCAGGGACCTACGAGCAGTACTTC.

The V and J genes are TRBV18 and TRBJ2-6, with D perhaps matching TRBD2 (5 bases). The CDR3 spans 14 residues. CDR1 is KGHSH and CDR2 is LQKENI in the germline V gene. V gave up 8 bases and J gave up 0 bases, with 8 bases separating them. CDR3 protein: CASAGSSGANVLTF. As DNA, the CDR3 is TGTGCCAGCGCGGGTAGCTCTGGGGCCAACGTCCTGACTTTC.